This note documents a single TCR beta chain sequence. As yet, its antigen is unknown. The data derive from a study of regulatory T cells in long-lasting Graves disease. Overall study findings and caveats: New patients shared 950 to 1,000 public clonotypes, fewer than the roughly 2,500 shared by persistent patients.

MiXCR, run by TCRdb on the reads, gives a single entry per CDR3 protein. This table holds roughly 1,600 distinct CDR3 sequences, roughly 79% found once. V was pared by 6 bases and J by 3 bases, with 12 bases between. The CDR3 is 12 amino acids. The germline CDR1 and CDR2 sequences are DFQATT and SNEGSKA (reference sequence). From PBMCs, RNA was extracted and then used to make the TCR library. The patients were drawn from one endocrinology department in Xi'an, China. V gene TRBV20-1 combines with J gene TRBJ2-7, with a possible D match to TRBD2 (7 bases). This TCR was recovered from a woman aged 18-29 years with Graves disease. The sequenced sample was peripheral blood mononuclear cells (PBMCs), obtained with antithyroid drug treatment, in newly diagnosed or persistent Graves disease (not recorded which). The CDR3 loop is CSAERDIYEQYF. The DNA of the CDR3 is TGCAGTGCCGAGCGGGACATCTACGAGCAGTACTTC.